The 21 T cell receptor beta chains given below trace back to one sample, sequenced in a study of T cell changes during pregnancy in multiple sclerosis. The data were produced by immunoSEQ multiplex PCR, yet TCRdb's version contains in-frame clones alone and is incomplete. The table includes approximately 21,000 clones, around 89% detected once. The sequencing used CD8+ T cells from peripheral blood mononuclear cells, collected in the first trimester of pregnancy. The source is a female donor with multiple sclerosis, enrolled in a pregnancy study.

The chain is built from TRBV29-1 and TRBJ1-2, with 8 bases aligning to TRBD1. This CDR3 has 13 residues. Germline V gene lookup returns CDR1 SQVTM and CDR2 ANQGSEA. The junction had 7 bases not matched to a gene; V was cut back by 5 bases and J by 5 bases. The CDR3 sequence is CSVRWQGAYGYTF. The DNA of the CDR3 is TGCAGCGTTCGGTGGCAGGGGGCTTATGGCTACACCTTC.

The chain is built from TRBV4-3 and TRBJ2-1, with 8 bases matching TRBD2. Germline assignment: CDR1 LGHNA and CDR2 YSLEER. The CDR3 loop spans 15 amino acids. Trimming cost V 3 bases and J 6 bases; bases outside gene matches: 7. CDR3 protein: CASSHALAVSNEQFF. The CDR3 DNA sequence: TGCGCCAGCAGCCACGCACTAGCGGTTTCCAATGAGCAGTTCTTC.

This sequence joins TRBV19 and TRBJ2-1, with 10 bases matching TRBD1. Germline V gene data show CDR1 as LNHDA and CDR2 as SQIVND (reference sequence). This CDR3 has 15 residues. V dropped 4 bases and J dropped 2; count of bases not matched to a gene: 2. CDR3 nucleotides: TGTGCCAGTAGTACAGGACAGGGGGCCTACAATGAGCAGTTCTTC. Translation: CASSTGQGAYNEQFF.

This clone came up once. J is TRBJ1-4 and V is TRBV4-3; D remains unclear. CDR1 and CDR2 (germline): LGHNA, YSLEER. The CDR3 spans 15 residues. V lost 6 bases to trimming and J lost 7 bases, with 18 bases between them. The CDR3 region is CASSLGGAVSEKLFF. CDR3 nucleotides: TGCGCCAGCAGTCTGGGAGGCGCCGTAAGTGAAAAACTGTTTTTT.

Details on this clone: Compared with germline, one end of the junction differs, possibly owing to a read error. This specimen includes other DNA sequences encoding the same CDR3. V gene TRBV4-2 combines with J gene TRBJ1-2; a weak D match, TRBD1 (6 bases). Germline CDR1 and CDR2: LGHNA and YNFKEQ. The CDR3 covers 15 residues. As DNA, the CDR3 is TGTGCCAGCAGCCAATCTCCGGGGACATGGAATGGCTACACCTTT. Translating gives CASSQSPGTWNGYTF.

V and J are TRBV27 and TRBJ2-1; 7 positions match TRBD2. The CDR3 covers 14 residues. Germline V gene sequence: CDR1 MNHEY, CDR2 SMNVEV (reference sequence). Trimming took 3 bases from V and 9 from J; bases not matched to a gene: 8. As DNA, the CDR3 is TGTGCCAGCAGTTTGTCGGCTAGCGGCGGTGAGCAGTTCTTC. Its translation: CASSLSASGGEQFF.

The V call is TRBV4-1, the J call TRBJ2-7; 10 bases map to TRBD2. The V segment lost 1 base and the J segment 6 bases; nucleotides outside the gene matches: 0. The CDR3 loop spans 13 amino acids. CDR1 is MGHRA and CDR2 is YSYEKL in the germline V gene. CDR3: CASSQGLAGEQYF. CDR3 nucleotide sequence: TGCGCCAGCAGCCAAGGACTAGCGGGCGAGCAGTACTTC.

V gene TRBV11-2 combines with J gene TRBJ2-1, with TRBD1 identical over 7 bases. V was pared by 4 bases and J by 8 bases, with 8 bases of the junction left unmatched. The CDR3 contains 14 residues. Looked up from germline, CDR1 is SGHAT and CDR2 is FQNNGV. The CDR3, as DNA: TGTGCCAGCAGCTCCACGACAGGGCCCGATGAGCAGTTCTTC. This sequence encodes CASSSTTGPDEQFF. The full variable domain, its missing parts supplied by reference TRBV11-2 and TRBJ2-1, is EAGVAQSPRYKIIEKRQSVAFWCNPISGHATLYWYQQILGQGPKLLIQFQNNGVVDDSQLPKDRFSAERLKGVDSTLKIQPAKLEDSAVYLCASSSTTGPDEQFFGPGTRLTVL.

This CDR3 is CASSQDGIWQAFF. In DNA, the CDR3 is TGTGCCAGCAGCCAAGACGGGATTTGGCAAGCTTTCTTT. The chain couples TRBV4-2 to TRBJ1-1; D is uncertain. V dropped 0 bases and J dropped 9 bases, with 11 bases sitting between them. Germline V gives CDR1 LGHNA, CDR2 YNFKEQ. This CDR3 has 13 amino acids.

Here the CDR3 DNA reads TGTGCCAGCAGCGCCGGGACTAGAGTCTACGAGCAGTACTTC. Translating it yields CASSAGTRVYEQYF. The chain employs TRBV2 and TRBJ2-7, with 8 positions matching TRBD2. V dropped 6 bases and J dropped 3; count of bases not matched to a gene: 7. This CDR3 has 14 residues. Germline V gene lookup returns CDR1 SNHLY and CDR2 FYNNEI.

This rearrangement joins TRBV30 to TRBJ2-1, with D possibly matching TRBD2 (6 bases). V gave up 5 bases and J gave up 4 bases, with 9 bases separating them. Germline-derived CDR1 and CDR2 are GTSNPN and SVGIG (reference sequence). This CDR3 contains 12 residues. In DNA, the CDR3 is TGTGCCTGGGAAGGGACTTACAATGAGCAGTTCTTC. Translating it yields CAWEGTYNEQFF.

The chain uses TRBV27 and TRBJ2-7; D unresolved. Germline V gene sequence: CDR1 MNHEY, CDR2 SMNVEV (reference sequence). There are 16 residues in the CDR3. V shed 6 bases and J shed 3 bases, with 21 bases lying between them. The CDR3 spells CASSRAVAELNYEQYF. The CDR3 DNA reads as TGTGCCAGCAGCCGTGCTGTAGCCGAACTCAACTACGAGCAGTACTTC.

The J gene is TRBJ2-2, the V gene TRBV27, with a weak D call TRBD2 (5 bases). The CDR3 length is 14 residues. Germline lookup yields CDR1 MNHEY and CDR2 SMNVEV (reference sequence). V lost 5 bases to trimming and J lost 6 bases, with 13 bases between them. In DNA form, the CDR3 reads TGTGCCAGCAGTCCATCAGGACTCCCCGGGGAGCTGTTTTTT. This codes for CASSPSGLPGELFF.

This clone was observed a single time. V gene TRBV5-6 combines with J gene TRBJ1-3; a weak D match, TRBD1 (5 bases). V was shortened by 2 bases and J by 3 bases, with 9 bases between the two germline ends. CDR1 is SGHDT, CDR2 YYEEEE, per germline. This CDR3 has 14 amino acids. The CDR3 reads CASSFRVNGNTIYF. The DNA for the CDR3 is TGTGCCAGCAGCTTCAGGGTGAATGGAAACACCATATATTTT. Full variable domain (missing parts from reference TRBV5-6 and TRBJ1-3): DAGVTQSPTHLIKTRGQQVTLRCSPKSGHDTVSWYQQALGQGPQFIFQYYEEEERQRGNFPDRFSGHQFPNYSSELNVNALLLGDSALYLCASSFRVNGNTIYFGEGSWLTVV.

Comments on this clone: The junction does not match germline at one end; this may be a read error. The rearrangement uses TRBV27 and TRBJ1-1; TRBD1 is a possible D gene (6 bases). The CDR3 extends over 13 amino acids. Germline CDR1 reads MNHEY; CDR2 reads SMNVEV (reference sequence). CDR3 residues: CASNLQGSAEAFF. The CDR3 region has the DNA TGTGCCAGCAATTTACAGGGATCAGCTGAAGCTTTCTTT.

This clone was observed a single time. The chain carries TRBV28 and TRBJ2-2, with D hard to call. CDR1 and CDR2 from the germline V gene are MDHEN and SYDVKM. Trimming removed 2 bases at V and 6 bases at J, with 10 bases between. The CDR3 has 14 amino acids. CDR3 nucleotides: TGTGCCAGCAGTTTAGATTGGAGCGCCGGGGAGCTGTTTTTT. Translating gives CASSLDWSAGELFF.

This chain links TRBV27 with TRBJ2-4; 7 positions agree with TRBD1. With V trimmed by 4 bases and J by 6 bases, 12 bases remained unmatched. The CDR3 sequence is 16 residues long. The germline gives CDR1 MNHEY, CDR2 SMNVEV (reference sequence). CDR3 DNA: TGTGCCAGCAGTTCAACCCCCGACAGGGCTGGAAACATTCAGTACTTC. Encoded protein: CASSSTPDRAGNIQYF.

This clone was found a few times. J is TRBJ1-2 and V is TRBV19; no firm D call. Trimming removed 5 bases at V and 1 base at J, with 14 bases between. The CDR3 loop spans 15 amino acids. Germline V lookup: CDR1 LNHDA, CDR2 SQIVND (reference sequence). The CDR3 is CASSYGDEYNYGYTF. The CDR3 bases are TGTGCCAGTAGTTACGGGGATGAATATAACTATGGCTACACCTTC.

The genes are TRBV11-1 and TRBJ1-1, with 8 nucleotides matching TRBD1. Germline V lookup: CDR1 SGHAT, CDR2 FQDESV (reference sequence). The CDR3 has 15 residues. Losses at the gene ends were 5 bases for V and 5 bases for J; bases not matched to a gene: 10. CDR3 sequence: CASSISGTGGTEAFF. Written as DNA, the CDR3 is TGTGCCAGCAGCATATCCGGGACAGGTGGTACTGAAGCTTTCTTT.

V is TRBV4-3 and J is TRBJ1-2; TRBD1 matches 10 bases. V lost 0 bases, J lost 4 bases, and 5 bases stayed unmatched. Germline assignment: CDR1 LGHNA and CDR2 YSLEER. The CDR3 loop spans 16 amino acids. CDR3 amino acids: CASSQEGTGVGYGYTF. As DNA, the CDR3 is TGCGCCAGCAGCCAAGAAGGGACAGGGGTCGGCTATGGCTACACCTTC.

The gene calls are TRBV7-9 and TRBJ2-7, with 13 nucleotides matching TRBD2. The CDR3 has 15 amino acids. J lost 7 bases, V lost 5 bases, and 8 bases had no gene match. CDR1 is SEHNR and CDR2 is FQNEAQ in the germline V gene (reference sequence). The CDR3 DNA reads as TGTGCCAGCAGCCCAAGACTAGCGGGAGGTCGGGAGCAGTACTTC. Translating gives CASSPRLAGGREQYF.